The clone carrying this T cell receptor (beta chain) was found once. The antigen remains unidentified. This entry belongs to a study of T cell responses to AZD1222 COVID-19 vaccine. Profiling relied on immunoSEQ multiplex PCR, and the TCRdb table lists in-frame clones only, not all of them. The data hold more than 85,000 clones, with about 90% observed a single time. Overall study findings and caveats: Regions left unmutated in variants are reportedly the target of nearly half of spike-specific TCRs. Donor demographics were predominantly white British with a female majority; clonal diversity may be underestimated.

The CDR3 is 14 residues long. Germline V gene lookup returns CDR1 ENHRY and CDR2 SYGVKD. V was cut by 4 bases and J by 2 bases, with 11 bases left in between. This chain connects TRBV10-3 to TRBJ1-2; D call uncertain. The sample here was peripheral blood, taken 28 days after the second AZD1222 dose. This TCR came from an adult who received the AZD1222 COVID-19 vaccine. This CDR3 reads CAISAPGSNYGYTF. CDR3 in DNA: TGTGCCATCAGTGCTCCAGGTTCCAACTATGGCTACACCTTC.